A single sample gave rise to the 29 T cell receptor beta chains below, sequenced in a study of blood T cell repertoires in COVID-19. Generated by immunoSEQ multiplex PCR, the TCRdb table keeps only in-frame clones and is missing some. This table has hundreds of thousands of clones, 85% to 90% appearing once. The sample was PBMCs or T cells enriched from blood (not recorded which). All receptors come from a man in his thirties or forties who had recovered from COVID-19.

The CDR3 protein is CASSPVGGDYNEQFF. For the CDR3, the DNA is TGTGCCAGCTCACCAGTAGGGGGCGACTACAATGAGCAGTTCTTC. The J gene is TRBJ2-1, the V gene TRBV18; 7 nucleotides line up with TRBD1. V dropped 2 bases and J dropped 3; count of bases not matched to a gene: 4. Germline CDR1 KGHSH, CDR2 LQKENI. This CDR3 comprises 15 residues.

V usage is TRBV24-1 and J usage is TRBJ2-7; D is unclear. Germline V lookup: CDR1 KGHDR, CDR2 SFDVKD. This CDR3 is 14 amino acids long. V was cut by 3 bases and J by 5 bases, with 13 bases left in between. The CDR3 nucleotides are TGTGCCACCAGTGATCCCTCTGGCAGCGACGAGCAGTACTTC. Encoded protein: CATSDPSGSDEQYF.

In DNA, the CDR3 is TGTGCCAGCAGCTTACATGGGGGACTAGCGCAGTTCTCCTACAATGAGCAGTTCTTC. Its translation is CASSLHGGLAQFSYNEQFF. V and J are TRBV7-9 and TRBJ2-1, with 10 bases lining up with TRBD2. Trimming took 2 bases from V and 0 from J; bases not matched to a gene: 10. This CDR3 has 19 amino acids. Germline V gives CDR1 SEHNR, CDR2 FQNEAQ (reference sequence).

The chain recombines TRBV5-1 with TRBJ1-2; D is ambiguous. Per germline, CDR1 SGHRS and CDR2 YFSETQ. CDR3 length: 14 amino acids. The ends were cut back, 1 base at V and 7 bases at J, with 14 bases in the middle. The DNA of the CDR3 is TGCGCCAGCAGCTTGTATAGGACGGGAGGTGGCTACACCTTC. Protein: CASSLYRTGGGYTF.

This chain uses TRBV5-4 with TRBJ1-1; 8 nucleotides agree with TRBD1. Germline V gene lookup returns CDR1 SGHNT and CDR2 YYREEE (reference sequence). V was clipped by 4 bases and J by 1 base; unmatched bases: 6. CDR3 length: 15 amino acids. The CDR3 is CASSPWTGQNTEAFF. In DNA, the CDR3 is TGTGCCAGCAGCCCGTGGACAGGGCAGAACACTGAAGCTTTCTTT.

CDR3 residues: CASSITSGGAVNEQFF. CDR3 coding DNA: TGTGCCAGCAGCATTACTAGCGGGGGGGCCGTAAATGAGCAGTTCTTC. The rearrangement uses TRBV5-5 and TRBJ2-1; TRBD2 matches at 13 bases. Germline V gives CDR1 SGHKS, CDR2 YYEKEE (reference sequence). The CDR3 sequence is 16 residues long. The ends lost 4 bases at V and 7 bases at J; junction bases unmatched: 8. The full variable domain, in which reference TRBV5-5 and TRBJ2-1 provide the parts outside the CDR3, is DAGVTQSPTHLIKTRGQQVTLRCSPISGHKSVSWYQQVLGQGPQFIFQYYEKEERGRGNFPDRFSARQFPNYSSELNVNALLLGDSALYLCASSITSGGAVNEQFFGPGTRLTVL.

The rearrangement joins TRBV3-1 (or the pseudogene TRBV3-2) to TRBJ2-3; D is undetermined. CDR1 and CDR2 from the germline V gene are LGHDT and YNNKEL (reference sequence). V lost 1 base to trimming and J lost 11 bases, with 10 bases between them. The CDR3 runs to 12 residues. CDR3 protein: CASSQAQVEQYF. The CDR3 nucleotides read TGTGCCAGCAGCCAAGCGCAGGTGGAGCAGTATTTT.

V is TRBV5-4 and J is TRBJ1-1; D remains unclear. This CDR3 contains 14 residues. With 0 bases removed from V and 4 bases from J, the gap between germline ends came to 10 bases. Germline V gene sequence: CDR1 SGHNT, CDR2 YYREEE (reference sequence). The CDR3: CASSLDPAVTEAFF. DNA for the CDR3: TGTGCCAGCAGCTTGGACCCCGCAGTCACTGAAGCTTTCTTT.

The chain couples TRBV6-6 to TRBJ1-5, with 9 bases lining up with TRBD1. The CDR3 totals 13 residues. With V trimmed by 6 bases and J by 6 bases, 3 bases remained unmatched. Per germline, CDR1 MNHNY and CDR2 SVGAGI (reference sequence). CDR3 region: CASRGTGPQPQHF. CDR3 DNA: TGTGCCAGCAGAGGGACAGGGCCTCAGCCCCAGCATTTT.

The chain's CDR3 is CATSDPQGAGGTQYF. The CDR3, as DNA: TGTGCCACCAGTGACCCCCAGGGAGCGGGAGGAACGCAGTATTTT. This chain links TRBV24-1 with TRBJ2-3; 9 bases are a match to TRBD2. The CDR3 consists of 15 residues. Looked up from germline, CDR1 is KGHDR and CDR2 is SFDVKD. V was pared by 4 bases and J by 9 bases, with 10 bases of the junction left unmatched.

The DNA for the CDR3 is TGCGCCAGCAGTCACCCCTTCCTGACTTCCTACGAGCAGTACTTC. The encoded protein is CASSHPFLTSYEQYF. The chain joins TRBV23-1 to TRBJ2-7; no clear D gene. TRBV23-1 is an open reading frame whose function is uncertain. Trimming removed 3 bases at V and 1 base at J, with 13 bases between. The CDR3 has 15 residues.

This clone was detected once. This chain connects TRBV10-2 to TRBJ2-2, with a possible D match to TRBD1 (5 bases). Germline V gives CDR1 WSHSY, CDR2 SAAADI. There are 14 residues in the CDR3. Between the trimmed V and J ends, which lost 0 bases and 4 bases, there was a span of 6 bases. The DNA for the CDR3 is TGCGCCAGCAGTGAGTCGGGGCTCACCGGGGAGCTGTTTTTT. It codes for CASSESGLTGELFF.

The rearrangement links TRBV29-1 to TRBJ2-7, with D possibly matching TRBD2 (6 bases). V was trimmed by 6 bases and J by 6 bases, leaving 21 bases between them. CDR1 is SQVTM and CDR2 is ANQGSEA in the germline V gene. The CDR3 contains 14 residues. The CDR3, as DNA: TGCAGCGTCGAACTCCGGACGGGAGCGCGCGAGCAGTACTTC. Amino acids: CSVELRTGAREQYF.

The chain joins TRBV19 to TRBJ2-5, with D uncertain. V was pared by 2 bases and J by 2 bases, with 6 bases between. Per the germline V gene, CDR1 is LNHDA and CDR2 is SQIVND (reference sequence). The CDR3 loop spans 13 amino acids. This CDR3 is CASSIQQQETQYF. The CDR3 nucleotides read TGTGCCAGTAGTATACAACAGCAAGAGACCCAGTACTTC.

CDR3 sequence (DNA): TGTGCCAGCAGCCCACTAGCGGGAGGTTTCGATACGCAGTATTTT. Protein product: CASSPLAGGFDTQYF. This chain links TRBV5-4 with TRBJ2-3, with TRBD2 identical over 12 bases. CDR3 size: 15 residues. Trimming cost V 4 bases and J 6 bases; bases outside gene matches: 6. CDR1 SGHNT and CDR2 YYREEE come from the germline V gene (reference sequence).

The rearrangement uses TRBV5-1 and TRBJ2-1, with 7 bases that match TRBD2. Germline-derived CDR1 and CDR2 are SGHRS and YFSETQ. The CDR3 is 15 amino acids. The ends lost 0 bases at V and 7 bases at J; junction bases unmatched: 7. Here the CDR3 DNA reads TGCGCCAGCAGCTTGGTGGCGCGGGAGATGAATGAGCAGTTCTTC. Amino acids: CASSLVAREMNEQFF.

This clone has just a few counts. CDR3 coding DNA: TGTGCCAGCGGCCTGGACGGGACAGGGCGGAATGAGCAGTTCTTC. Translation: CASGLDGTGRNEQFF. The chain joins TRBV6-6 to TRBJ2-1, with 9 nucleotides matching TRBD1. This CDR3 contains 15 residues. From germline, CDR1 is MNHNY and CDR2 SVGAGI (reference sequence). V was pared by 8 bases and J by 7 bases, with 12 bases of the junction left unmatched.

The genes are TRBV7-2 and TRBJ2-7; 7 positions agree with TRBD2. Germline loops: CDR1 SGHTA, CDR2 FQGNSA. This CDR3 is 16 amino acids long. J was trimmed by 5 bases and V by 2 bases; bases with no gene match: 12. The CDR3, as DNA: TGTGCCAGCAGCTTATCCCCGAGGAGGGGAGGGGACGAGCAGTACTTC. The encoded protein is CASSLSPRRGGDEQYF.

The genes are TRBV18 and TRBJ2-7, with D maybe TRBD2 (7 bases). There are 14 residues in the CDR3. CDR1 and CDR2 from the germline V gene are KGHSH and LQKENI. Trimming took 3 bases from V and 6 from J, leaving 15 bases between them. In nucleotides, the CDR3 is TGTGCCAGCTCACCTCAGAGCGGGACACTCGAGCAGTACTTC. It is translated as CASSPQSGTLEQYF.

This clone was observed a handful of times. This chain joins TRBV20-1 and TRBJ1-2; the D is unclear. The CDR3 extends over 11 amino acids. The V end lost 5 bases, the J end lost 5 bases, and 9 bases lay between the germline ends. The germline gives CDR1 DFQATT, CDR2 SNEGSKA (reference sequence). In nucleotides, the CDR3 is TGCAGTGCTCTTTCCCTGTATGGCTACACCTTC. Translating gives CSALSLYGYTF.

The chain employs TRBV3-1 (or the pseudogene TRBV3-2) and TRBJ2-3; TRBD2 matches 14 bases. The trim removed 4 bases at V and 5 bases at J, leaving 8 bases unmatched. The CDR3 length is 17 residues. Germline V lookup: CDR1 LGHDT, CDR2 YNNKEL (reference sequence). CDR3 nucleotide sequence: TGTGCCAGCAGCCCTTCGAGACTAGCGGGAGGGCAAGATACGCAGTATTTT. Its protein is CASSPSRLAGGQDTQYF.

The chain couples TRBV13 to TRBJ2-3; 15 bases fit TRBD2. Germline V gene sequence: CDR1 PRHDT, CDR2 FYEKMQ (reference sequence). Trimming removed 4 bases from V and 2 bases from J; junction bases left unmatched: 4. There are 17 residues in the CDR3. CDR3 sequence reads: CASSSRTSGRATDTQYF. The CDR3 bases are TGTGCCAGCAGCTCTCGGACTAGCGGGAGGGCCACAGATACGCAGTATTTT.

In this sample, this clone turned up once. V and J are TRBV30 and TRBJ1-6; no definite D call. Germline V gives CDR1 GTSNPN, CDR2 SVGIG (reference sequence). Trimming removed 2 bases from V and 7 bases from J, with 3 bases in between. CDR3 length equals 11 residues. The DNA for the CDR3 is TGTGCCTGGAGTCTAAATTCACCCCTCCACTTT. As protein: CAWSLNSPLHF. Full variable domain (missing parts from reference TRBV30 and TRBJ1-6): SQTIHQWPATLVQPVGSPLSLECTVEGTSNPNLYWYRQAAGRGLQLLFYSVGIGQISSEVPQNLSASRPQDRQFILSSKKLLLSDSGFYLCAWSLNSPLHFGNGTRLTVT.

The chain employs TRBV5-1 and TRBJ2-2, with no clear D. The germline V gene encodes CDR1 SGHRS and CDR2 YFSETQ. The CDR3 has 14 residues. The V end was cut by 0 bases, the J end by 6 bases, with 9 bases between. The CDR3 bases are TGCGCCAGCAGCTTGGAATTTAGTTCCGGGGAGCTGTTTTTT. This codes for CASSLEFSSGELFF.

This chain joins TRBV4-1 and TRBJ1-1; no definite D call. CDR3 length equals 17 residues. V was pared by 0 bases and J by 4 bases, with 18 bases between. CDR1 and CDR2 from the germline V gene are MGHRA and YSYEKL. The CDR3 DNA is TGCGCCAGCAGCCAAGATCCGAGGCCGCGGGTGACCACTGAAGCTTTCTTT. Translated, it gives CASSQDPRPRVTTEAFF.

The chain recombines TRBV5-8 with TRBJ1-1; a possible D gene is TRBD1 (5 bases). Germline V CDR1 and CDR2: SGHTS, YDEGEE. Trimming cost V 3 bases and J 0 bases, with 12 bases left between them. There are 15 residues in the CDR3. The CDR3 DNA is TGTGCCAGCAGCTGGGGCCGGAACATGAACACTGAAGCTTTCTTT. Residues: CASSWGRNMNTEAFF.

As DNA, the CDR3 is TGTGCCACCAGCAGAGGCGGGGGACGAGTCAATGAGCAGTTCTTC. Its translation is CATSRGGGRVNEQFF. This sequence joins TRBV15 and TRBJ2-1, with TRBD2 matching over 7 bases. Germline V CDR1 and CDR2: LNHNV, YYDKDF (reference sequence). V lost 1 base to trimming and J lost 6 bases; unmatched junction nucleotides: 6. There are 15 residues in the CDR3.

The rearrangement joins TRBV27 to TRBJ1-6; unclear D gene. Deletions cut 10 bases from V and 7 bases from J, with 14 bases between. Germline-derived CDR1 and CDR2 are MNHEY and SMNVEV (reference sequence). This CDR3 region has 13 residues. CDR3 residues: CATGVSSNSPLHF. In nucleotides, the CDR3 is TGTGCCACCGGAGTGAGCTCAAATTCACCCCTCCACTTT.

CDR3 bases: TGCGCCAGCAGCGACGGGGGGAGCTCCTACAATGAGCAGTTCTTC. Its translation is CASSDGGSSYNEQFF. The chain employs TRBV5-1 and TRBJ2-1; 7 nucleotides align to TRBD2. Unmatched junction bases numbered 4, after V lost 4 bases and J lost 0 bases. This CDR3 is built from 15 residues. Per germline, CDR1 SGHRS and CDR2 YFSETQ.